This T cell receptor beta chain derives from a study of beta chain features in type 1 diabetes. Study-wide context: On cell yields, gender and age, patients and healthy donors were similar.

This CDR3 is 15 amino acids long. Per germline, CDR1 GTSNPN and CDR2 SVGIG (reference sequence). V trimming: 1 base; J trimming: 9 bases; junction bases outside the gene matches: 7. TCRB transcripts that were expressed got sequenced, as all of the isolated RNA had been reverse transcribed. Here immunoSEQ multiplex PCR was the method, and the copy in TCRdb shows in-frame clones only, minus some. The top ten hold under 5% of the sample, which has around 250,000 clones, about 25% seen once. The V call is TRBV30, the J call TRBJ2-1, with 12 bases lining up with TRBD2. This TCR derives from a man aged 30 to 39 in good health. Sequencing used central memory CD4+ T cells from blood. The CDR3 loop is CAWSGLAGGSGEQFF. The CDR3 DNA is TGTGCCTGGAGTGGGCTAGCGGGAGGGAGTGGTGAGCAGTTCTTC. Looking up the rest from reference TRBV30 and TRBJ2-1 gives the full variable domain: SQTIHQWPATLVQPVGSPLSLECTVEGTSNPNLYWYRQAAGRGLQLLFYSVGIGQISSEVPQNLSASRPQDRQFILSSKKLLLSDSGFYLCAWSGLAGGSGEQFFGPGTRLTVL.